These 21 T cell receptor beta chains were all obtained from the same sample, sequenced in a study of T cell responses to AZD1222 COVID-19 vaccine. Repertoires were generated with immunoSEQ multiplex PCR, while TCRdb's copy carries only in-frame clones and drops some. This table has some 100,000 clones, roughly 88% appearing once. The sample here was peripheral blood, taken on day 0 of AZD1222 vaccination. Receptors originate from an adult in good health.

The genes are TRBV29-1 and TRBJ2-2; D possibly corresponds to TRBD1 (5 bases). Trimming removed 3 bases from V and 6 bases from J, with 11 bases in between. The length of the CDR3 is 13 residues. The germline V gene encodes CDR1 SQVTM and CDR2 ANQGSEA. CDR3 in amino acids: CSVDGQGPGELFF. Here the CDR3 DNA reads TGCAGCGTTGACGGCCAGGGCCCCGGGGAGCTGTTTTTT.

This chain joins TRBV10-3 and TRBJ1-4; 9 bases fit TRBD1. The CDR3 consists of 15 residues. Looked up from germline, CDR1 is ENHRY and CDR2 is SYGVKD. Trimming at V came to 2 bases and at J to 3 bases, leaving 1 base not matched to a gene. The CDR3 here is CAISEGQGPNEKLFF. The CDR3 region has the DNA TGTGCCATCAGTGAGGGACAGGGGCCTAATGAAAAACTGTTTTTT.

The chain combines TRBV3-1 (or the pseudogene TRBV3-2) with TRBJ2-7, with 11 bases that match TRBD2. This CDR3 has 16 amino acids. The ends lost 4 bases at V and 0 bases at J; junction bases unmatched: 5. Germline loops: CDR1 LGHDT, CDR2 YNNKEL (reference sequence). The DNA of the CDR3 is TGTGCCAGCAGCCGAGGGACTAGCGGAGGCTCCTACGAGCAGTACGTC. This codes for CASSRGTSGGSYEQYV.

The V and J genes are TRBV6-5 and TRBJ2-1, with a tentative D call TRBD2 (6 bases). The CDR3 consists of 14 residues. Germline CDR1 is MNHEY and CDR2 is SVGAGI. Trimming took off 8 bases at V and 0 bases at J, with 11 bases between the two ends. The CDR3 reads CASRRGSSYNEQFF. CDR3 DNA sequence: TGTGCCAGCCGGAGGGGAAGCTCCTACAATGAGCAGTTCTTC.

In DNA form, the CDR3 reads TGCGCCAGCAGCTTTAGCGGGGGCCTCTCCTACGAGCAGTACTTC. Its protein product is CASSFSGGLSYEQYF. The chain carries TRBV5-1 and TRBJ2-7, with 9 bases identical to TRBD2. CDR1 and CDR2 (germline): SGHRS, YFSETQ. Trimming at V came to 2 bases and at J to 0 bases, leaving 3 bases not matched to a gene. This CDR3 is 15 amino acids long.

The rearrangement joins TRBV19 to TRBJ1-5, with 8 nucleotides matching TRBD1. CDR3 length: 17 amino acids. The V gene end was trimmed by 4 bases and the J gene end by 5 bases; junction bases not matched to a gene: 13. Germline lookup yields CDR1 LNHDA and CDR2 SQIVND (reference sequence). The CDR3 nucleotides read TGTGCCAGTAGTAAGGGAACAGGGGGAAATCGGGATCAGCCCCAGCATTTT. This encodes CASSKGTGGNRDQPQHF.

The CDR3 is CASSQEGASNSPLHF. CDR3 sequence (DNA): TGTGCCAGCAGCCAAGAGGGGGCTAGTAATTCACCCCTCCACTTT. The chain has TRBV3-1 (or the pseudogene TRBV3-2) and TRBJ1-6, with a possible D match to TRBD1 (6 bases). Germline V CDR1 and CDR2: LGHDT, YNNKEL (reference sequence). The CDR3 runs to 15 residues. The V and J ends lost 0 bases and 6 bases respectively, with 9 bases between them.

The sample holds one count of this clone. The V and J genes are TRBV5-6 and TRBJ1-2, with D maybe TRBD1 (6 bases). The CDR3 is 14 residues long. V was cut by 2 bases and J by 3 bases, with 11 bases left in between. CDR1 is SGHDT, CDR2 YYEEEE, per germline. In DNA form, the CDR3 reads TGTGCCAGCAGCTTTTGGGGGCGAGACTATGGCTACACCTTC. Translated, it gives CASSFWGRDYGYTF.

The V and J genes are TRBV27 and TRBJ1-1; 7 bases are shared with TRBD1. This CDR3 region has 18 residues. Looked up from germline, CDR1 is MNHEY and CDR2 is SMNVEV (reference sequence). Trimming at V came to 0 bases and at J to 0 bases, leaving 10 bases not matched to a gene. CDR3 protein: CASSLSGTATGLNTEAFF. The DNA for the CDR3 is TGTGCCAGCAGTTTATCGGGGACCGCGACAGGGTTGAACACTGAAGCTTTCTTT.

CDR3 sequence: CASSPTRYYNEQFF. Written as DNA, the CDR3 is TGCGCCAGCAGCCCGACTAGATACTACAATGAGCAGTTCTTC. This chain connects TRBV4-1 to TRBJ2-1; perhaps TRBD2 as D (6 bases). V was shortened by 4 bases and J by 3 bases, with 10 bases between the two germline ends. The CDR3 extends over 14 amino acids. Germline V gene data show CDR1 as MGHRA and CDR2 as YSYEKL.

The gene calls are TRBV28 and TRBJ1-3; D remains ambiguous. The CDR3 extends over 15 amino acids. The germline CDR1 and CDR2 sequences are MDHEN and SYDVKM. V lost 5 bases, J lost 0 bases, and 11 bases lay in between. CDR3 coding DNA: TGTGCCAGCAGTCTCGGGTTACCCTCTGGAAACACCATATATTTT. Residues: CASSLGLPSGNTIYF.

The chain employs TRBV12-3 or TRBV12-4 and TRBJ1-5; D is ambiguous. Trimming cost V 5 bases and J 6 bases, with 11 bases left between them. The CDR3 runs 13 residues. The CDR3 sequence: CASSPNDRQPQHF. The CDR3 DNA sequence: TGTGCCAGCAGTCCAAATGATCGTCAGCCCCAGCATTTT.

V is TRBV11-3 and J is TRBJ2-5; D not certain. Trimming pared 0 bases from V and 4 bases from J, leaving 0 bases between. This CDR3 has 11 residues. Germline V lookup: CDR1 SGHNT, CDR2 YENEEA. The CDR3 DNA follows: TGTGCCAGCAGCTTAGAAGAGACCCAGTACTTC. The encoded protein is CASSLEETQYF.

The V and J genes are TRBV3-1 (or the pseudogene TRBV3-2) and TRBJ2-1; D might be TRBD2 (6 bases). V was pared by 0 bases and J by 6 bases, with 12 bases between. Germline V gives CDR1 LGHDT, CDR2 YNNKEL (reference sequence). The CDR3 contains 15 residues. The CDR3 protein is CASSQDGRESNEQFF. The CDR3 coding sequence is TGTGCCAGCAGCCAAGACGGGCGGGAATCCAATGAGCAGTTCTTC.

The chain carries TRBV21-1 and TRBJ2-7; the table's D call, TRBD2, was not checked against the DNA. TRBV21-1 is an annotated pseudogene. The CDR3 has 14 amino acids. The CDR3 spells CASSKWRNSYEQYV. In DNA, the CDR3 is TGTGCCAGCAGCAAGTGGAGGAACTCCTACGAGCAGTACGTC.

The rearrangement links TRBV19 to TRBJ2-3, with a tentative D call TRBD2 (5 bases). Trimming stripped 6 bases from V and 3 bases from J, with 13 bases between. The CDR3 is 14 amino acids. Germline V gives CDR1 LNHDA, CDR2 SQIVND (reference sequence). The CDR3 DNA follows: TGTGCCAGTAGCCCCGCCCCGGGGACAGATACGCAGTATTTT. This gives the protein CASSPAPGTDTQYF.

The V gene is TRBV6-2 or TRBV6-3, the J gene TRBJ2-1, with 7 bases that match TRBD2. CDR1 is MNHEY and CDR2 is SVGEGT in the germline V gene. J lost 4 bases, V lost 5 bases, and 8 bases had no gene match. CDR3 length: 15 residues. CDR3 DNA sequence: TGTGCCAGCAGTCACCCGGGCGGGGGATACAATGAGCAGTTCTTC. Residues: CASSHPGGGYNEQFF.

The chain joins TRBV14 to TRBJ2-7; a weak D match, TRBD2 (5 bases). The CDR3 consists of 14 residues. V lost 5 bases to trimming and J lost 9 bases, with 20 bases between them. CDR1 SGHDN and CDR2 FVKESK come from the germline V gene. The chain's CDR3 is CASSGEGGGGWQYF. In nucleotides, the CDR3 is TGTGCCAGCAGCGGAGAGGGCGGTGGAGGCTGGCAGTACTTC.

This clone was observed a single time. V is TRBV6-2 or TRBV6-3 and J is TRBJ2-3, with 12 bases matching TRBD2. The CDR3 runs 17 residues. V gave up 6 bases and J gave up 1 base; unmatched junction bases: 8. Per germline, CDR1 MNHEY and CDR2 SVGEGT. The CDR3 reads CASSLRTSGVGTDTQYF. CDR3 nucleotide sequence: TGTGCCAGCAGCTTACGGACTAGCGGGGTCGGCACAGATACGCAGTATTTT.

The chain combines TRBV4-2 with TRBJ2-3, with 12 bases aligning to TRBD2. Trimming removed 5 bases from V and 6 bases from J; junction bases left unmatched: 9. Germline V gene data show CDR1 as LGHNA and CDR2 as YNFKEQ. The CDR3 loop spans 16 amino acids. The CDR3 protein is CASSVGLAGAHDTQYF. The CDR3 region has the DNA TGTGCCAGCAGCGTGGGACTAGCGGGTGCACATGATACGCAGTATTTT.

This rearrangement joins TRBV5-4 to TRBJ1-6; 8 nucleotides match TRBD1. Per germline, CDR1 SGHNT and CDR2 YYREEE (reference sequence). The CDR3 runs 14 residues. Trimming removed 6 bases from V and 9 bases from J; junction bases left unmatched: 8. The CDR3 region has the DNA TGTGCCAGCACTCGACAGGGGCAGGGTTCACCCCTCCACTTT. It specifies CASTRQGQGSPLHF.